The 10 T cell receptor beta chains listed next were all sequenced from one sample in a study of blood T cell repertoires in COVID-19. Sequencing was performed with immunoSEQ multiplex PCR; in TCRdb, only in-frame clones are kept and a portion is missing. The sample has 150,000 to 200,000 clones, over 70% seen once. Sequenced sample: PBMCs or T cells enriched from blood (not recorded which). These receptors were collected from a man aged 70-80 years who had been exposed to COVID-19.

V gene TRBV5-1 combines with J gene TRBJ2-2; the match to TRBD1 covers 9 bases. This CDR3 has 18 amino acids. The germline gives CDR1 SGHRS, CDR2 YFSETQ. V lost 0 bases, J lost 7 bases, and 13 bases stayed unmatched. For the CDR3, the DNA is TGCGCCAGCAGCTTGGATACAGGGGGCGCAAGGGTAGGCGGGGAGCTGTTTTTT. This codes for CASSLDTGGARVGGELFF.

The chain is built from TRBV18 and TRBJ1-3; maybe TRBD1 (5 bases). This CDR3 spans 16 amino acids. The V and J ends lost 3 bases and 1 base respectively, with 13 bases between them. Germline V gene data show CDR1 as KGHSH and CDR2 as LQKENI. The CDR3 loop reads CASSPAGFGSGNTIYF. CDR3 in DNA: TGTGCCAGCTCACCCGCAGGGTTCGGGTCTGGAAACACCATATATTTT. The full variable domain, completed using reference TRBV18 and TRBJ1-3, is NAGVMQNPRHLVRRRGQEARLRCSPMKGHSHVYWYRQLPEEGLKFMVYLQKENIIDESGMPKERFSAEFPKEGPSILRIQQVVRGDSAAYFCASSPAGFGSGNTIYFGEGSWLTVV.

The chain combines TRBV7-2 with TRBJ1-6; TRBD1 agrees at 10 bases. Germline V lookup: CDR1 SGHTA, CDR2 FQGNSA. J was trimmed by 3 bases and V by 5 bases; bases with no gene match: 4. This CDR3 has 16 residues. The CDR3 spells CASSRTGGFYNSPLHF. CDR3 bases: TGTGCCAGCAGCCGGACAGGGGGTTTCTATAATTCACCCCTCCACTTT.

The rearrangement joins TRBV19 to TRBJ1-1; 9 bases are a match to TRBD1. In germline, CDR1 is LNHDA, CDR2 SQIVND (reference sequence). This CDR3 has 15 amino acids. J gave up 1 base and V 8 bases, and 8 bases lay outside the gene matches. CDR3 sequence: CASRDRVTPNTEAFF. CDR3 sequence (DNA): TGTGCCAGTCGGGACAGGGTAACACCGAACACTGAAGCTTTCTTT.

The chain uses TRBV11-3 and TRBJ2-3, with 8 bases fitting TRBD2. Trimming removed 5 bases from V and 0 bases from J; junction bases left unmatched: 7. Germline V gene data show CDR1 as SGHNT and CDR2 as YENEEA. The CDR3 extends over 16 amino acids. The CDR3 DNA reads TGTGCCAGCAGCCCGGGGGGGGTACTTAGCACAGATACGCAGTATTTT. This encodes CASSPGGVLSTDTQYF.

The chain uses TRBV7-2 and TRBJ1-1, with TRBD1 identical over 10 bases. This CDR3 is 14 amino acids long. Germline CDR1 and CDR2: SGHTA and FQGNSA. V lost 4 bases to trimming and J lost 7 bases; unmatched junction nucleotides: 6. The CDR3 loop is CASSSGQGLFEAFF. CDR3 bases: TGTGCCAGCAGCTCGGGACAGGGGTTGTTTGAAGCTTTCTTT.

The V and J genes are TRBV18 and TRBJ1-3; D is perhaps TRBD1 (5 bases). Germline V lookup: CDR1 KGHSH, CDR2 LQKENI. CDR3 length: 14 amino acids. Between the trimmed V and J ends, which lost 4 bases and 4 bases, there was a span of 11 bases. The CDR3 region has the DNA TGTGCCAGCTCACGGCAGGGTCAGGGAAACACCATATATTTT. The encoded protein is CASSRQGQGNTIYF.

The chain couples TRBV5-5 to TRBJ2-5; tentatively, D is TRBD2 (5 bases). Per germline, CDR1 SGHKS and CDR2 YYEKEE (reference sequence). This CDR3 has 14 residues. V was cut by 0 bases and J by 5 bases, with 11 bases left in between. CDR3 nucleotide sequence: TGTGCCAGCAGCTTGGGCTTTGGCGGGGAGACCCAGTACTTC. Its protein product is CASSLGFGGETQYF.

This clone turned up a few times. This rearrangement joins TRBV19 to TRBJ1-6; 7 bases fit TRBD1. The CDR3 consists of 13 residues. Germline-derived CDR1 and CDR2 are LNHDA and SQIVND (reference sequence). After removal of 9 bases from V and 10 bases from J, the junction contained 9 bases not matched to a gene. CDR3 residues: CASGDRVGSPLHF. CDR3 DNA: TGTGCCAGCGGCGACAGGGTCGGATCACCCCTCCACTTT.

Concerning this clone itself: The same CDR3 is also encoded by other DNA sequences in this sample. The gene calls are TRBV5-6 and TRBJ2-2; D is undetermined. The germline V and J ends were trimmed by 0 bases and 5 bases, with 2 bases remaining between them. Germline V gene sequence: CDR1 SGHDT, CDR2 YYEEEE. CDR3 size: 12 residues. The CDR3 spells CASSLATGELFF. CDR3 sequence (DNA): TGTGCCAGCAGCTTGGCGACCGGGGAGCTGTTTTTT. Complete variable domain (other parts from reference TRBV5-6 and TRBJ2-2): DAGVTQSPTHLIKTRGQQVTLRCSPKSGHDTVSWYQQALGQGPQFIFQYYEEEERQRGNFPDRFSGHQFPNYSSELNVNALLLGDSALYLCASSLATGELFFGEGSRLTVL.